These T cell receptor beta chains were read from a single sample in a study of spatial heterogeneity in lung cancer. TCRdb re-called the 5' RACE reads with MiXCR, one entry per CDR3 protein. The sample consists of about 10,000 distinct CDR3 sequences, 3.5% to 4.5% of them appearing once. The material sequenced was PBMCs, taken at surgery. These receptors were obtained from a female donor with early-stage non-small cell lung cancer. CDR3s include the opening cysteine and the closing phenylalanine or tryptophan.

j_call v_call cdr3_aa
TRBJ2-3 TRBV14 CASSQAFVQGGTQYF
TRBJ2-7 TRBV2 CASSGQGPFSGEQYF
TRBJ1-1 TRBV10-3 CAIGTGTNTEAFF
TRBJ2-3 TRBV6-2/TRBV6-3 CASRLLTTDTQYF
TRBJ2-5 TRBV9 CASSVDPTIGETQYF
TRBJ2-7 TRBV12-3/TRBV12-4 CASSLAPMSEQYF
TRBJ2-7 TRBV6-1 CASSTREGKYEQYF
TRBJ1-1 TRBV29-1 CSADLGRQNTEAFF
TRBJ2-7 TRBV7-2 CASSQAGVSVEQYF
TRBJ2-3 TRBV7-9 CASSGTSGGAGTQYF
TRBJ2-7 TRBV7-9 CASSLALTGYEQYF
TRBJ2-1 TRBV7-6 CASSLVPGAYYNEQFF
TRBJ2-1 TRBV11-2 CASRTGGNYNEQFF
TRBJ2-5 TRBV27 CASSPVISGQETQYF
TRBJ1-2 TRBV4-2 CASSLRTSQGLIYGYTF
TRBJ2-7 TRBV3-1 CASSQFLQPSYEQYF
TRBJ2-7 TRBV7-9 CASSWDELNSYEQYF
TRBJ2-7 TRBV7-3 CASSLSRKRYEQYF
TRBJ2-3 TRBV5-1 CASSFALAGGADTQYF
TRBJ1-2 TRBV7-9 CASSFGFNYGYTF
TRBJ2-1 TRBV11-2 CASSRGGGGGYNEQFF
TRBJ2-5 TRBV19 CATRPGLAGAETQYF
TRBJ2-1 TRBV9 CASSRGYNNEQFF
TRBJ1-6 TRBV30 CAWSGGQGGPLHF
TRBJ2-3 TRBV6-6 CARGPLVADTQYF
TRBJ2-1 TRBV4-3 CASSQDLIGGEQFF
TRBJ2-7 TRBV20-1 CSASSSLRSYEQYF
TRBJ1-5 TRBV4-3 CASSQDEAQPQHF
TRBJ2-2 TRBV7-9 CASSSPGTANTGELFF
TRBJ1-5 TRBV12-3/TRBV12-4 CASSAQGGEPQHF
TRBJ2-5 TRBV11-2 CASSLGLAAYQETQYF
TRBJ2-5 TRBV2 CASSDWETQYF
TRBJ2-7 TRBV23-1 CARSVSGLQGRPYEQYF
TRBJ1-5 TRBV4-1 CASSQDEGQEAPQHF
TRBJ2-2 TRBV20-1 CSASRDRTGTTGELFF
TRBJ1-2 TRBV20-1 CSAGQGALDYGYTF
TRBJ1-2 TRBV3-1 CASSQDLKWGISYGYTF
TRBJ2-4 TRBV4-1 CASSQASWDPKNIQYF
TRBJ2-3 TRBV25-1 CASSDVGPTTDTQYF
TRBJ2-5 TRBV12-3/TRBV12-4 CASSLTGTGGETQYF
TRBJ2-3 TRBV12-3/TRBV12-4 CASRDGLAGGTDTQYF
TRBJ1-1 TRBV6-1 CASSERRVAFF
TRBJ2-1 TRBV7-2 CASSFSQNEQFF
TRBJ2-7 TRBV13 CASSLGGEQYF
TRBJ2-7 TRBV5-1 CASSAQGYDEQYF
TRBJ2-1 TRBV28 CASSLDRSSYNEQFF
TRBJ1-2 TRBV4-3 CASSQEAGRQGGGYGYTF
TRBJ2-7 TRBV7-6 CASSPSEGYEQYF
TRBJ2-7 TRBV6-9 CASPWRRGSYEQYF
TRBJ1-1 TRBV29-1 CSVDVTGMNTEAFF
TRBJ2-7 TRBV12-3/TRBV12-4 CASSPDRLVVYEQYF
TRBJ1-5 TRBV21-1 CASSQLPVGPNQPQHF